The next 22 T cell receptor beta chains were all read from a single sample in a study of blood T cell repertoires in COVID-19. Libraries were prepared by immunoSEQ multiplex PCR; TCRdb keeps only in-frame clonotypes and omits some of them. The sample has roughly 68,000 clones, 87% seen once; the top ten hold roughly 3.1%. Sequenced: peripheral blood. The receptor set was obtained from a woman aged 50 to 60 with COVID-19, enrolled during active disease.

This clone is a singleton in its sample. CDR3 sequence reads: CASSLQGTGTEAFF. The CDR3 DNA follows: TGTGCCAGCAGTCTACAGGGTACGGGCACTGAAGCTTTCTTT. The V and J genes are TRBV6-5 and TRBJ1-1; D is possibly TRBD1 (6 bases). This CDR3 has 14 amino acids. Between the trimmed V and J ends, which lost 5 bases and 4 bases, there was a span of 14 bases. Germline V gene lookup returns CDR1 MNHEY and CDR2 SVGAGI.

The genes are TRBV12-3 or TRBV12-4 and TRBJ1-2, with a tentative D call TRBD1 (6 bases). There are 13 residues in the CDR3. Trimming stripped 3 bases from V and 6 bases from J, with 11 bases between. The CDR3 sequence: CASSFRDRNGYTF. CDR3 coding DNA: TGTGCCAGCAGTTTCCGTGACAGGAATGGCTACACCTTC.

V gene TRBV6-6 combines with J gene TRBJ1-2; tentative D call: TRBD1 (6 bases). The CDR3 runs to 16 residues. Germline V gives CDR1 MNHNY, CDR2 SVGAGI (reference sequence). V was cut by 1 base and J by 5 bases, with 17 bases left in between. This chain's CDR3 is CASSYFLNREWYGYTF. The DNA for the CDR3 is TGTGCCAGCAGTTACTTCCTCAACAGGGAGTGGTATGGCTACACCTTC.

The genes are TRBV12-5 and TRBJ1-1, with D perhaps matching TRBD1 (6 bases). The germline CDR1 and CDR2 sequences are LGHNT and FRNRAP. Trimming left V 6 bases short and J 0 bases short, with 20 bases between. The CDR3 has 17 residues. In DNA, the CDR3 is TGTGCTAGTGGCCTAGCGGCACTAGGGGGACTGAACACTGAAGCTTTCTTT. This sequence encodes CASGLAALGGLNTEAFF. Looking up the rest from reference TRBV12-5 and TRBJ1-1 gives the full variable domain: DARVTQTPRHKVTEMGQEVTMRCQPILGHNTVFWYRQTMMQGLELLAYFRNRAPLDDSGMPKDRFSAEMPDATLATLKIQPSEPRDSAVYFCASGLAALGGLNTEAFFGQGTRLTVV.

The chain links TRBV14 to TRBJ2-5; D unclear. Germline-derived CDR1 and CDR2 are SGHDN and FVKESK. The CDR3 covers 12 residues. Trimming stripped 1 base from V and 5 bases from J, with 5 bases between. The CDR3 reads CASSQVFETQYF. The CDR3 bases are TGTGCCAGCAGCCAAGTCTTTGAGACCCAGTACTTC.

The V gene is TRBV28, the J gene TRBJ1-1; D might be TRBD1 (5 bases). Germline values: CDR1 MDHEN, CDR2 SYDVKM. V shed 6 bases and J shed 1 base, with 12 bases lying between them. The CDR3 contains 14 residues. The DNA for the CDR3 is TGTGCCAGCAGATCGGGGGGGAAGAACACTGAAGCTTTCTTT. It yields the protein CASRSGGKNTEAFF.

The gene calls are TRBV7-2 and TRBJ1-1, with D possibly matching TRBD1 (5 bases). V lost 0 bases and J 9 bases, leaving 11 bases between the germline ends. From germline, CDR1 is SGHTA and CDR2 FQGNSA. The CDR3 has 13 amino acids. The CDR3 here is CASSLAQGRKAFF. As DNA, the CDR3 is TGTGCCAGCAGCTTAGCGCAGGGAAGGAAAGCTTTCTTT.

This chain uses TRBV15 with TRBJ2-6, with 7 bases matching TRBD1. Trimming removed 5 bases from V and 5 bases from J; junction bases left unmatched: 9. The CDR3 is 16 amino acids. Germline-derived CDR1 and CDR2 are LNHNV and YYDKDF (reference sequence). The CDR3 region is CATSPRQGAWANVLTF. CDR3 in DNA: TGTGCCACCAGCCCCAGACAGGGAGCCTGGGCCAACGTCCTGACTTTC.

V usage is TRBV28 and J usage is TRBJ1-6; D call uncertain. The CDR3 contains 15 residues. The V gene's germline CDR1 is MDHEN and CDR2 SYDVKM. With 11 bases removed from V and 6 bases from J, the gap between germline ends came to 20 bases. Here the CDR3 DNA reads TGTGCCTCCGAGGGCCCCGGCATGGGTAATTCACCCCTCCACTTT. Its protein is CASEGPGMGNSPLHF.

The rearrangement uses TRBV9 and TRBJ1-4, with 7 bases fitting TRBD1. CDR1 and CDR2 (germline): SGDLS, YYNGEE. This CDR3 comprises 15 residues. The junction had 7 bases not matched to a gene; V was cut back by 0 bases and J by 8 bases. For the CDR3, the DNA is TGTGCCAGCAGCGTAGCAGGGACAGCGCTAGAAAAACTGTTTTTT. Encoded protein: CASSVAGTALEKLFF.

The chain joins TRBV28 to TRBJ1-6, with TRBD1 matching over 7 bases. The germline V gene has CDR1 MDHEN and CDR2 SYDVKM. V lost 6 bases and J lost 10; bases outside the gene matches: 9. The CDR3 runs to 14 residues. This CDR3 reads CASSLRQGGSPLHF. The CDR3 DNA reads TGTGCCAGCAGCCTCCGACAGGGCGGGTCACCCCTCCACTTT. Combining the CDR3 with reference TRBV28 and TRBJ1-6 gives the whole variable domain DVKVTQSSRYLVKRTGEKVFLECVQDMDHENMFWYRQDPGLGLRLIYFSYDVKMKEKGDIPEGYSVSREKKERFSLILESASTNQTSMYLCASSLRQGGSPLHFGNGTRLTVT.

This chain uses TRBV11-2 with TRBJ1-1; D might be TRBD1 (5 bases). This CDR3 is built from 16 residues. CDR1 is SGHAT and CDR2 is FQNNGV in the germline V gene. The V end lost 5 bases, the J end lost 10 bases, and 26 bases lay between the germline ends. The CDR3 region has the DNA TGTGCCAGCAGCCCAACCCGAGGGGCCCGCGGGGATGGAGCTTTCTTT. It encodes CASSPTRGARGDGAFF. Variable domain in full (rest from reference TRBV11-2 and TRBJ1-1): EAGVAQSPRYKIIEKRQSVAFWCNPISGHATLYWYQQILGQGPKLLIQFQNNGVVDDSQLPKDRFSAERLKGVDSTLKIQPAKLEDSAVYLCASSPTRGARGDGAFFGQGTRLTVV.

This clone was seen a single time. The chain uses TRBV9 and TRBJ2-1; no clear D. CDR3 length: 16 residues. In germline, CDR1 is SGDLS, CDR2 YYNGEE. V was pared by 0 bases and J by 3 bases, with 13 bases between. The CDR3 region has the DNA TGTGCCAGCAGCGTAGGGGCGACCCCCGGCTACAATGAGCAGTTCTTC. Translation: CASSVGATPGYNEQFF.

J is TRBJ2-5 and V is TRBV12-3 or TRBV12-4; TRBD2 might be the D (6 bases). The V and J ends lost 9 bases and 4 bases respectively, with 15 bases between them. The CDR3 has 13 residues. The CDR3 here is CASRPAGRETQYF. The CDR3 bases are TGTGCCAGTCGGCCTGCGGGGCGAGAGACCCAGTACTTC.

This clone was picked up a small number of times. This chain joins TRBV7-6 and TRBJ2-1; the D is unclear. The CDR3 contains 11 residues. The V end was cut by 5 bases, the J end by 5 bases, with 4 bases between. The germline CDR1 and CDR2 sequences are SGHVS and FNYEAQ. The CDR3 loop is CASSPDNEQFF. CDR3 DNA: TGTGCCAGCAGCCCTGACAATGAGCAGTTCTTC.

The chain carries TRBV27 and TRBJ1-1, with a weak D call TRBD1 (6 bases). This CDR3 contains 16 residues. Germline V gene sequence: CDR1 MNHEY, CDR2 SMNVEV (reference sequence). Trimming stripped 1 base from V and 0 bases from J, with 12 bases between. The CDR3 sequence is CASSLLAAGVNTEAFF. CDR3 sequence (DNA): TGTGCCAGCAGTTTATTAGCCGCAGGGGTGAACACTGAAGCTTTCTTT.

In nucleotides, the CDR3 is TGTGCCAGCAGTTCTTCAGGGGTAGCTAACACCGGGGAGCTGTTTTTT. This sequence encodes CASSSSGVANTGELFF. This rearrangement joins TRBV28 to TRBJ2-2; the D gene is possibly TRBD1 (6 bases). The CDR3 sequence is 16 residues long. The V end lost 4 bases, the J end lost 2 bases, and 14 bases lay between the germline ends. Germline values: CDR1 MDHEN, CDR2 SYDVKM.

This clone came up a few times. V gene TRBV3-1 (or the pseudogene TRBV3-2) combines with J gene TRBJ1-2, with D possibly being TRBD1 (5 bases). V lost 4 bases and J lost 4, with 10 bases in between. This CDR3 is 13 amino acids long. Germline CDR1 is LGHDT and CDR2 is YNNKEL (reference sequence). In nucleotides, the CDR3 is TGTGCCAGCAGCCGCGGGGGGGGCTATGGCTACACCTTC. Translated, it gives CASSRGGGYGYTF.

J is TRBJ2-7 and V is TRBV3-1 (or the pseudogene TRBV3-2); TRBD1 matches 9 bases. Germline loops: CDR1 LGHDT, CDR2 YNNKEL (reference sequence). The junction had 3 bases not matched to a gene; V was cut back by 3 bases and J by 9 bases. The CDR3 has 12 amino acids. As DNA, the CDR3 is TGTGCCAGCAGCCATACAGGGGGCGGGCAGTACTTC. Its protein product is CASSHTGGGQYF.

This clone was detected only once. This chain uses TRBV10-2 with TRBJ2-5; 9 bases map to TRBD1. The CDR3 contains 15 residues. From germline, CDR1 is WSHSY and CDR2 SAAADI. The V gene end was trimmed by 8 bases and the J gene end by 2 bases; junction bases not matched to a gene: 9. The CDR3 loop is CASALPGQGQETQYF. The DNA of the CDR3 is TGCGCCAGCGCTCTGCCGGGACAGGGACAAGAGACCCAGTACTTC.

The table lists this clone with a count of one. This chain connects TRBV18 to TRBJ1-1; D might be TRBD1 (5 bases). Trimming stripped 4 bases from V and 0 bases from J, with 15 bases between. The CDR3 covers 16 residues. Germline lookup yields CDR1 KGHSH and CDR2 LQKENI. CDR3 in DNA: TGTGCCAGCTCACAGCGGGGGGGGAATATGAACACTGAAGCTTTCTTT. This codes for CASSQRGGNMNTEAFF.

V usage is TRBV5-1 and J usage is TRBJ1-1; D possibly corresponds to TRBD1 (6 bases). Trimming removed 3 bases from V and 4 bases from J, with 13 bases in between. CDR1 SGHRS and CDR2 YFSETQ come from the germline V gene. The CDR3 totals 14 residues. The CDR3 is CASSWGRGLTEAFF. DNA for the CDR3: TGCGCCAGCAGCTGGGGCAGGGGCCTCACTGAAGCTTTCTTT.